The 29 T cell receptor beta chains below were found in one sample sequenced in a study of blood T cell repertoires in COVID-19. Profiling relied on immunoSEQ multiplex PCR, and the TCRdb table lists in-frame clones only, not all of them. The profile covers about 110,000 clones, with 60% to 85% appearing a single time and roughly 2% taken by the ten largest. Material: peripheral blood. These receptors all come from a woman in her forties with acute or convalescent COVID-19.

The chain joins TRBV6-2 or TRBV6-3 to TRBJ1-1, with 7 positions matching TRBD1. Germline CDR1 and CDR2: MNHEY and SVGEGT. J was trimmed by 5 bases and V by 6 bases; bases with no gene match: 12. The length of the CDR3 is 15 residues. CDR3 bases: TGTGCCAGCAGCCCTCAGGGGGTAGAAAGAACTGAAGCTTTCTTT. Translation: CASSPQGVERTEAFF.

J is TRBJ2-1 and V is TRBV6-6, with a tentative D call TRBD2 (7 bases). The V gene's germline CDR1 is MNHNY and CDR2 SVGAGI (reference sequence). The CDR3 is made up of 16 amino acids. Trimming left V 4 bases short and J 3 bases short, with 16 bases between. The CDR3 nucleotides read TGTGCCAGCAGTTCCACGGGGGGCCGGGACTACAATGAGCAGTTCTTC. Encoded protein: CASSSTGGRDYNEQFF.

This clone was seen a single time. The rearrangement uses TRBV5-4 and TRBJ1-6; possible D gene TRBD1, 6 bases. Germline CDR1 is SGHNT and CDR2 is YYREEE (reference sequence). V lost 6 bases and J lost 0, with 10 bases in between. There are 15 residues in the CDR3. The CDR3 DNA is TGTGCCAGCAACAAGGACAGCTCCTATAATTCACCCCTCCACTTT. It encodes CASNKDSSYNSPLHF.

The rearrangement joins TRBV28 to TRBJ1-4, with D tentatively TRBD1 (6 bases). V lost 6 bases and J lost 7, with 15 bases in between. The CDR3 has 14 amino acids. Germline lookup yields CDR1 MDHEN and CDR2 SYDVKM. The CDR3 here is CASRPTGMGEKLFF. CDR3 bases: TGTGCCAGCAGGCCTACAGGGATGGGTGAAAAACTGTTTTTT. The whole variable domain, filled in from reference TRBV28 and TRBJ1-4, reads DVKVTQSSRYLVKRTGEKVFLECVQDMDHENMFWYRQDPGLGLRLIYFSYDVKMKEKGDIPEGYSVSREKKERFSLILESASTNQTSMYLCASRPTGMGEKLFFGSGTQLSVL.

J is TRBJ2-3 and V is TRBV4-1; TRBD1 aligns across 7 bases. Germline assignment: CDR1 MGHRA and CDR2 YSYEKL. The CDR3 covers 17 residues. J gave up 3 bases and V 2 bases, and 11 bases lay outside the gene matches. The CDR3 region is CASSQSPTGIGTDTQYF. CDR3 in DNA: TGCGCCAGCAGCCAAAGCCCGACAGGGATCGGGACAGATACGCAGTATTTT.

V usage is TRBV5-1 and J usage is TRBJ2-2; TRBD2 matches 7 bases. Germline V gives CDR1 SGHRS, CDR2 YFSETQ. The junction had 7 bases not matched to a gene; V was cut back by 6 bases and J by 5 bases. The CDR3 is 14 amino acids. The CDR3 here is CASKGGASTGELFF. CDR3 sequence (DNA): TGCGCCAGCAAGGGAGGGGCCAGTACCGGGGAGCTGTTTTTT.

V and J are TRBV19 and TRBJ1-1; no reliable D call. V was pared by 2 bases and J by 4 bases, with 11 bases between. This CDR3 is 14 amino acids long. Germline lookup yields CDR1 LNHDA and CDR2 SQIVND (reference sequence). The CDR3 region has the DNA TGTGCCAGTAGTATAACGGAGGTGGGCACTGAAGCTTTCTTT. It yields the protein CASSITEVGTEAFF.

This clone was observed a handful of times. The chain joins TRBV6-2 or TRBV6-3 to TRBJ2-1; unclear D gene. CDR3 length equals 13 residues. The germline CDR1 and CDR2 sequences are MNHEY and SVGEGT. The germline V and J ends were trimmed by 7 bases and 6 bases, with 13 bases remaining between them. CDR3 protein: CASTPVGSNEQFF. CDR3 coding DNA: TGTGCCAGCACCCCAGTGGGCTCCAATGAGCAGTTCTTC.

In its sample, this clone was seen once. The chain carries TRBV5-1 and TRBJ2-1; D uncertain. The CDR3 sequence is 15 residues long. V lost 0 bases to trimming and J lost 6 bases, with 13 bases between them. The germline V gene encodes CDR1 SGHRS and CDR2 YFSETQ. The CDR3 nucleotides read TGCGCCAGCAGCTTGGGTGAGATTTCCCTCAATGAGCAGTTCTTC. Translating gives CASSLGEISLNEQFF. The full variable domain, completed using reference TRBV5-1 and TRBJ2-1, is KAGVTQTPRYLIKTRGQQVTLSCSPISGHRSVSWYQQTPGQGLQFLFEYFSETQRNKGNFPGRFSGRQFSNSRSEMNVSTLELGDSALYLCASSLGEISLNEQFFGPGTRLTVL.

In this sample, this clone turned up a few times. The genes are TRBV6-5 and TRBJ2-7; 10 nucleotides line up with TRBD2. The CDR3 runs to 14 residues. Germline lookup yields CDR1 MNHEY and CDR2 SVGAGI. V lost 7 bases, J lost 0 bases, and 3 bases stayed unmatched. CDR3 protein: CASNLAGASYEQYF. The CDR3 coding sequence is TGTGCCAGCAACCTAGCGGGGGCCTCCTACGAGCAGTACTTC.

Only a few counts were recorded for this clone. The chain combines TRBV29-1 with TRBJ2-1; possibly TRBD1 for D (6 bases). The CDR3 is 14 residues long. V was trimmed by 7 bases and J by 7 bases, leaving 20 bases between them. Germline assignment: CDR1 SQVTM and CDR2 ANQGSEA. The DNA for the CDR3 is TGCAGCGCTCCCGACGCCAGGGGTGCAAATGAGCAGTTCTTC. This gives the protein CSAPDARGANEQFF.

The chain is built from TRBV2 and TRBJ2-7; 9 bases align to TRBD2. The germline CDR1 and CDR2 sequences are SNHLY and FYNNEI. The CDR3 length is 14 residues. The V gene end was trimmed by 7 bases and the J gene end by 7 bases; junction bases not matched to a gene: 11. The chain's CDR3 is CASIRSSGDLEQYF. The DNA of the CDR3 is TGTGCCAGCATAAGATCTAGCGGGGATCTAGAGCAGTACTTC. The variable domain in full, with the rest retrieved from reference TRBV2 and TRBJ2-7, is EPEVTQTPSHQVTQMGQEVILRCVPISNHLYFYWYRQILGQKVEFLVSFYNNEISEKSEIFDDQFSVERPDGSNFTLKIRSTKLEDSAMYFCASIRSSGDLEQYFGPGTRLTVT.

V usage is TRBV7-2 and J usage is TRBJ2-7; a possible D gene is TRBD2 (5 bases). V shed 0 bases and J shed 4 bases, with 13 bases lying between them. The CDR3 covers 15 residues. The germline CDR1 and CDR2 sequences are SGHTA and FQGNSA. For the CDR3, the DNA is TGTGCCAGCAGCTTAGCGGACGTAGCGTTATACGAGCAGTACTTC. It specifies CASSLADVALYEQYF.

Concerning this clone: Different DNA sequences within this sample yield the same CDR3. V is TRBV20-1 and J is TRBJ2-3; D may be TRBD1 (6 bases). CDR3 length: 11 residues. Germline loops: CDR1 DFQATT, CDR2 SNEGSKA (reference sequence). Trimming left V 0 bases short and J 12 bases short, with 10 bases between. The CDR3 DNA sequence: TGCAGTGCTAGAGACCGGGACACCCAGTATTTT. Its translation: CSARDRDTQYF.

The chain links TRBV29-1 to TRBJ1-1; unclear D gene. Between the trimmed V and J ends, which lost 3 bases and 7 bases, there was a span of 6 bases. The CDR3 totals 10 residues. Germline V CDR1 and CDR2: SQVTM, ANQGSEA. The CDR3 bases are TGCAGCGTTGAGAGAGTTGAAGCTTTCTTT. Its protein is CSVERVEAFF. Filled out from reference TRBV29-1 and TRBJ1-1, the complete variable domain reads SAVISQKPSRDICQRGTSLTIQCQVDSQVTMMFWYRQQPGQSLTLIATANQGSEATYESGFVIDKFPISRPNLTFSTLTVSNMSPEDSSIYLCSVERVEAFFGQGTRLTVV.

The J gene is TRBJ2-5, the V gene TRBV7-3, with 8 bases matching TRBD2. V lost 2 bases to trimming and J lost 4 bases; unmatched junction nucleotides: 6. Per germline, CDR1 SGHTA and CDR2 FQGTGA. This CDR3 has 15 amino acids. The CDR3 loop reads CASSLQSGGVETQYF. The CDR3 region has the DNA TGTGCCAGCAGCTTACAGAGCGGGGGAGTAGAGACCCAGTACTTC.

This rearrangement joins TRBV11-2 to TRBJ1-4; D possibly corresponds to TRBD1 (5 bases). The V end was cut by 0 bases, the J end by 5 bases, with 10 bases between. The V gene's germline CDR1 is SGHAT and CDR2 FQNNGV. The CDR3 has 15 amino acids. CDR3: CASSLEGARNEKLFF. The CDR3 DNA is TGTGCCAGCAGCTTAGAAGGGGCAAGGAATGAAAAACTGTTTTTT.

About this clone: Its ends do not fully match the called genes, so a read error is possible. This chain connects TRBV7-9 to TRBJ1-2; weak D call: TRBD1 (6 bases). The CDR3 consists of 12 residues. The V gene's germline CDR1 is SEHNR and CDR2 FQNEAQ (reference sequence). The CDR3 loop reads CASSLQGSGRKF. CDR3 in DNA: TGTGCCAGCAGCTTACAGGGGAGTGGGAGAAAATTC.

This clone occurred a few times. The chain recombines TRBV6-5 with TRBJ2-5, with TRBD1 as a possible D gene (6 bases). Trimming shortened V by 4 bases and J by 5 bases, and 11 bases separated the two germline ends. The CDR3 has 13 residues. The V gene's germline CDR1 is MNHEY and CDR2 SVGAGI. The CDR3: CASSSGQRETQYF. The CDR3 bases are TGTGCCAGCAGTTCCGGACAGAGGGAGACCCAGTACTTC.

The V and J genes are TRBV5-4 and TRBJ1-2; the D gene is possibly TRBD1 (6 bases). Deletions cut 1 base from V and 3 bases from J, with 13 bases between. The germline gives CDR1 SGHNT, CDR2 YYREEE (reference sequence). This CDR3 spans 15 amino acids. In DNA form, the CDR3 reads TGTGCCAGCAGCTTGTCAGGGGCGGGTGACTATGGCTACACCTTC. It is translated as CASSLSGAGDYGYTF.

Only one count was recorded for this clone. The rearrangement links TRBV3-1 (or the pseudogene TRBV3-2) to TRBJ1-2; D may be TRBD1 (6 bases). Trimming left V 2 bases short and J 11 bases short, with 24 bases between. Per germline, CDR1 LGHDT and CDR2 YNNKEL (reference sequence). The CDR3 covers 16 residues. The CDR3, as DNA: TGTGCCAGCAGCCAATCGCTTCAAGGGGCCAGGGGAGATTACACCTTC. This encodes CASSQSLQGARGDYTF.

V gene TRBV6-2 or TRBV6-3 combines with J gene TRBJ2-7, with 9 bases that match TRBD2. The CDR3 sequence is 14 residues long. Germline V gives CDR1 MNHEY, CDR2 SVGEGT. V shed 5 bases, J shed 5 bases, and the junction held 7 bases outside the gene matches. The CDR3 here is CASSPGTSFHEQYF. The CDR3 DNA reads as TGTGCCAGCAGTCCCGGGACTAGCTTCCACGAGCAGTACTTC.

V usage is TRBV7-2 and J usage is TRBJ2-3; TRBD2 agrees at 10 bases. CDR3 length: 14 residues. Germline V lookup: CDR1 SGHTA, CDR2 FQGNSA. V shed 6 bases, J shed 0 bases, and the junction held 0 bases outside the gene matches. The CDR3 DNA reads as TGTGCCAGCAGACTAGCGGGGAGCACAGATACGCAGTATTTT. This sequence encodes CASRLAGSTDTQYF.

This chain connects TRBV21-1 to TRBJ1-5; the D call in the table, TRBD1, was not verified against the DNA. TRBV21-1 is annotated as a pseudogene. The CDR3 length is 16 residues. CDR3 residues: CASSSGDRVENQPQHF. In DNA, the CDR3 is TGTGCCAGCAGCAGCGGGGACAGGGTCGAAAATCAGCCCCAGCATTTT.

The gene calls are TRBV27 and TRBJ1-5; the D gene is possibly TRBD1 (5 bases). CDR1 is MNHEY, CDR2 SMNVEV, per germline (reference sequence). This CDR3 region has 13 residues. Trimming pared 3 bases from V and 6 bases from J, leaving 9 bases between. The CDR3 loop reads CASSFNRGQPQHF. The CDR3 DNA sequence: TGTGCCAGCAGTTTTAATAGGGGTCAGCCCCAGCATTTT.

The chain uses TRBV28 and TRBJ1-2; D remains unclear. This CDR3 spans 12 amino acids. Germline loops: CDR1 MDHEN, CDR2 SYDVKM. The germline V and J ends were trimmed by 11 bases and 4 bases, with 14 bases remaining between them. CDR3 in amino acids: CAVPRLPYGYTF. CDR3 nucleotides: TGTGCCGTCCCTAGGTTGCCCTATGGCTACACCTTC.

V gene TRBV4-3 combines with J gene TRBJ2-6, with D perhaps matching TRBD1 (6 bases). Trimming took off 4 bases at V and 0 bases at J, with 10 bases between the two ends. Germline lookup yields CDR1 LGHNA and CDR2 YSLEER. This CDR3 region has 16 residues. The CDR3 sequence is CASSRDILSGANVLTF. The CDR3 DNA is TGCGCCAGCAGCCGGGACATACTCTCTGGGGCCAACGTCCTGACTTTC.

The chain uses TRBV9 and TRBJ2-5, with 7 bases matching TRBD1. With V trimmed by 5 bases and J by 5 bases, 6 bases remained unmatched. Germline V CDR1 and CDR2: SGDLS, YYNGEE. The CDR3 is made up of 13 amino acids. The CDR3 DNA reads as TGTGCCAGCAGTGAGGGGGCAGGCGAGACCCAGTACTTC. Translation: CASSEGAGETQYF.

A few counts support this clone. The rearrangement joins TRBV24-1 to TRBJ1-2; 8 bases are shared with TRBD1. This CDR3 comprises 14 residues. Germline CDR1 KGHDR, CDR2 SFDVKD. The V segment lost 4 bases and the J segment 6 bases; nucleotides outside the gene matches: 6. The CDR3 reads CATSDPPGGDGYTF. The DNA of the CDR3 is TGTGCCACCAGTGACCCTCCAGGGGGCGATGGCTACACCTTC.